These 27 T cell receptor beta chains originate from one sample sequenced in a study of T cell repertoires in cytomegalovirus infection. TCRdb itself ran the reads through MiXCR, one entry per CDR3 protein. The sample has roughly 320,000 distinct CDR3 sequences; 9.5% are singletons. Input material: PBMCs. All receptors come from a human donor in good health (CMV status not recorded). Some clones in this sample may be carry-over from other donors' samples.

This clonotype was counted at least ten times. This chain connects TRBV28 to TRBJ2-7; 9 bases are shared with TRBD1. CDR1 and CDR2 (germline): MDHEN, SYDVKM. The length of the CDR3 is 15 residues. The junction had 11 bases not matched to a gene; V was cut back by 7 bases and J by 4 bases. This CDR3 is CASIQTGTGSYEQYF. CDR3 DNA sequence: TGTGCCAGCATCCAAACCGGGACAGGGAGTTACGAGCAGTACTTC.

This clonotype was observed many times. The chain couples TRBV7-2 to TRBJ2-7, with D maybe TRBD1 (5 bases). The CDR3 extends over 15 amino acids. V gave up 3 bases and J gave up 3 bases, with 15 bases separating them. CDR1 and CDR2 (germline): SGHTA, FQGNSA. The CDR3 reads CASSFRQPVFYEQYF. The CDR3 DNA reads as TGTGCCAGCAGCTTCCGACAGCCTGTCTTCTACGAGCAGTACTTC. Filled out from reference TRBV7-2 and TRBJ2-7, the complete variable domain reads GAGVSQSPSNKVTEKGKDVELRCDPISGHTALYWYRQSLGQGLEFLIYFQGNSAPDKSGLPSDRFSAERTGGSVSTLTIQRTQQEDSAVYLCASSFRQPVFYEQYFGPGTRLTVT.

V usage is TRBV19 and J usage is TRBJ1-2; D unclear. CDR1 is LNHDA, CDR2 SQIVND, per germline (reference sequence). The CDR3 consists of 14 residues. V was cut by 2 bases and J by 8 bases, with 15 bases left in between. The CDR3, as DNA: TGTGCCAGTAGTATACCGGACCCCCCGGGGGGCTACACCTTC. Protein sequence: CASSIPDPPGGYTF.

The chain combines TRBV6-2 or TRBV6-3 with TRBJ1-1, with unresolved D. Germline assignment: CDR1 MNHEY and CDR2 SVGEGT. V lost 8 bases and J 6 bases, leaving 10 bases between the germline ends. The length of the CDR3 is 11 residues. The CDR3 coding sequence is TGTGCCAGCGGGAGGGCCTCTGAAGCTTTCTTT. Its translation is CASGRASEAFF.

In this sample, this clonotype turned up many times. The rearrangement uses TRBV4-3 and TRBJ2-1; 8 bases are a match to TRBD2. J lost 9 bases, V lost 4 bases, and 11 bases had no gene match. The CDR3 loop spans 15 amino acids. Germline CDR1 reads LGHNA; CDR2 reads YSLEER. In DNA form, the CDR3 reads TGCGCCAGCAGCCTAAGCGGGGGCGGGAGGAGTGAGCAGTTCTTC. Protein: CASSLSGGGRSEQFF.

This clonotype was seen at least ten times. V gene TRBV28 combines with J gene TRBJ2-6, with D unresolved. The CDR3 length is 15 residues. Trimming left V 3 bases short and J 0 bases short, with 6 bases between. Germline V gene lookup returns CDR1 MDHEN and CDR2 SYDVKM. The CDR3: CASSLGFSGANVLTF. The CDR3 DNA reads as TGTGCCAGCAGTTTGGGGTTCTCTGGGGCCAACGTCCTGACTTTC. The full variable domain, completed using reference TRBV28 and TRBJ2-6, is DVKVTQSSRYLVKRTGEKVFLECVQDMDHENMFWYRQDPGLGLRLIYFSYDVKMKEKGDIPEGYSVSREKKERFSLILESASTNQTSMYLCASSLGFSGANVLTFGAGSRLTVL.

This clonotype was detected only a few times. A much larger clonotype is one base distant, so this may be a read error. V gene TRBV7-9 combines with J gene TRBJ1-1; D remains ambiguous. V shed 2 bases and J shed 6 bases, with 4 bases lying between them. The CDR3 has 11 residues. Germline V lookup: CDR1 SEHNR, CDR2 FQNEAQ (reference sequence). The CDR3 protein is CASSLYAEAFF. In DNA, the CDR3 is TGTGCCAGCAGCTTATACGCTGAAGCTTTCTTT.

CDR3 in DNA: TGTGCCAGTAGCGTCAACAGGGGTGACACTGAAGCTTTCTTT. Amino acid sequence: CASSVNRGDTEAFF. The rearrangement uses TRBV19 and TRBJ1-1, with 7 bases fitting TRBD1. CDR3 length: 14 residues. The germline gives CDR1 LNHDA, CDR2 SQIVND (reference sequence). J lost 3 bases, V lost 6 bases, and 7 bases had no gene match.

This clonotype came up many times. The rearrangement links TRBV6-1 to TRBJ1-3; TRBD1 matches 7 bases. This CDR3 is built from 14 residues. Trimming cost V 7 bases and J 4 bases; bases outside gene matches: 7. CDR1 is MNHNS and CDR2 is SASEGT in the germline V gene. The CDR3 protein is CASTSDREGNTIYF. The CDR3 bases are TGTGCCAGCACCTCTGACAGGGAGGGAAACACCATATATTTT.

The sample holds many counts of this clonotype. The gene calls are TRBV7-2 and TRBJ2-3; maybe TRBD1 (5 bases). V gave up 3 bases and J gave up 2 bases, with 15 bases separating them. This CDR3 has 16 amino acids. CDR1 is SGHTA and CDR2 is FQGNSA in the germline V gene. The CDR3 DNA is TGTGCCAGCAGCTTGGTCAGGGTTCAACTCACAGATACGCAGTATTTT. Residues: CASSLVRVQLTDTQYF.

The table lists this clonotype with many counts. The chain couples TRBV7-2 to TRBJ2-3; the D gene is possibly TRBD2 (6 bases). The V end was cut by 5 bases, the J end by 6 bases, with 12 bases between. Germline CDR1 and CDR2: SGHTA and FQGNSA. This CDR3 is 13 amino acids long. The CDR3 sequence: CASSPRGMDTQYF. Here the CDR3 DNA reads TGTGCCAGCAGCCCCCGGGGGATGGATACGCAGTATTTT.

This sequence joins TRBV19 and TRBJ1-4; D perhaps matches TRBD1 (5 bases). V lost 4 bases to trimming and J lost 8 bases, with 20 bases between them. The CDR3 has 16 residues. Looked up from germline, CDR1 is LNHDA and CDR2 is SQIVND (reference sequence). DNA for the CDR3: TGTGCCAGTAGTAGGGGCACGGGCACAATTGGGGAAAAACTGTTTTTT. The encoded protein is CASSRGTGTIGEKLFF.

This clonotype was picked up many times. The V call is TRBV7-8, the J call TRBJ2-1; 9 bases are shared with TRBD2. Per germline, CDR1 SGHVS and CDR2 FQNEAQ. V was clipped by 4 bases and J by 0 bases; unmatched bases: 10. This CDR3 is 18 amino acids long. The CDR3 region has the DNA TGTGCCAGCAGCTCAGACGCTAGCGGGACCGGCTCCTACAATGAGCAGTTCTTC. Translation gives CASSSDASGTGSYNEQFF.

CDR3 loop: CSARDYSRTEVGELFF. The CDR3 DNA reads as TGCAGTGCTAGAGATTATTCGCGGACAGAAGTTGGGGAGCTGTTTTTT. This chain connects TRBV20-1 to TRBJ2-2, with a weak D call TRBD1 (6 bases). Trimming removed 0 bases from V and 8 bases from J, with 19 bases in between. Germline V gives CDR1 DFQATT, CDR2 SNEGSKA (reference sequence). The CDR3 loop spans 16 amino acids.

This chain connects TRBV5-6 to TRBJ2-3; no definite D call. This CDR3 contains 14 residues. Germline V gene sequence: CDR1 SGHDT, CDR2 YYEEEE. The V end lost 4 bases, the J end lost 6 bases, and 15 bases lay between the germline ends. CDR3 residues: CASSRDPPADTQYF. The CDR3 coding sequence is TGTGCCAGCAGCCGCGACCCACCCGCGGATACGCAGTATTTT.

This clonotype was picked up many times. The CDR3 nucleotides read TGTGCCAGCAGCACCCTTATATCTGGAAACACCATATATTTT. Its protein product is CASSTLISGNTIYF. The rearrangement uses TRBV7-2 and TRBJ1-3; D uncertain. V dropped 5 bases and J dropped 1 base, with 9 bases sitting between them. CDR3 length: 14 amino acids. Germline-derived CDR1 and CDR2 are SGHTA and FQGNSA.

This chain connects TRBV28 to TRBJ1-4, with 12 bases fitting TRBD1. Germline CDR1 MDHEN, CDR2 SYDVKM. V shed 6 bases, J shed 8 bases, and the junction held 4 bases outside the gene matches. The CDR3 has 14 amino acids. CDR3 sequence reads: CASRGQGAREKLFF. In nucleotides, the CDR3 is TGTGCCAGCAGGGGACAGGGGGCGAGAGAAAAACTGTTTTTT.

This chain joins TRBV5-1 and TRBJ2-1; 9 bases map to TRBD2. The CDR3 has 18 residues. CDR1 is SGHRS, CDR2 YFSETQ, per germline. The junction had 10 bases not matched to a gene; V was cut back by 3 bases and J by 0 bases. The CDR3 protein is CASSWGLRAGGSYNEQFF. The DNA of the CDR3 is TGCGCCAGCAGCTGGGGCCTTAGAGCGGGAGGCTCCTACAATGAGCAGTTCTTC.

Many counts were recorded for this clonotype. CDR3 in amino acids: CASSSIFQGYSKNEQFF. In DNA, the CDR3 is TGTGCCAGCAGCTCCATCTTCCAGGGGTACTCTAAGAATGAGCAGTTCTTC. The chain joins TRBV5-4 to TRBJ2-1, with a possible D match to TRBD1 (6 bases). Trimming took 3 bases from V and 7 from J, leaving 23 bases between them. Germline CDR1 SGHNT, CDR2 YYREEE (reference sequence). The length of the CDR3 is 17 residues.

This clonotype turned up a few times. The chain links TRBV9 to TRBJ1-1; D possibly corresponds to TRBD1 (5 bases). Germline V gives CDR1 SGDLS, CDR2 YYNGEE. The CDR3 runs 14 residues. V was cut by 4 bases and J by 0 bases, with 10 bases left in between. The CDR3 is CASSPQGVNTEAFF. CDR3 nucleotide sequence: TGTGCCAGCAGCCCCCAAGGGGTGAACACTGAAGCTTTCTTT.

This chain links TRBV6-5 with TRBJ2-3; D possibly corresponds to TRBD1 (5 bases). V was cut by 5 bases and J by 3 bases, with 15 bases left in between. The length of the CDR3 is 15 residues. CDR1 MNHEY and CDR2 SVGAGI come from the germline V gene. The CDR3 region has the DNA TGTGCCAGCAGTCGACAGCTACCACCGACAGATACGCAGTATTTT. It encodes CASSRQLPPTDTQYF.

This clonotype has ten or more counts. The genes are TRBV28 and TRBJ2-5, with D unresolved. The germline V and J ends were trimmed by 1 base and 3 bases, with 21 bases remaining between them. The CDR3 is made up of 18 amino acids. Germline-derived CDR1 and CDR2 are MDHEN and SYDVKM. The CDR3 DNA follows: TGTGCCAGCAGTTTATCTTCCCCGGGCAGTCGAATCGAAGAGACCCAGTACTTC. Its translation is CASSLSSPGSRIEETQYF.

In this sample, this clonotype turned up a few times. This chain connects TRBV7-2 to TRBJ2-5; D tentatively reads TRBD1 or TRBD2 (5 bases each). Trimming left V 1 base short and J 2 bases short, with 11 bases between. The germline CDR1 and CDR2 sequences are SGHTA and FQGNSA. This CDR3 has 15 amino acids. CDR3 protein: CASSLVGTPQETQYF. The DNA for the CDR3 is TGTGCCAGCAGCTTAGTAGGGACCCCTCAAGAGACCCAGTACTTC.

This clonotype came up many times. The rearrangement joins TRBV2 to TRBJ2-3, with 7 nucleotides matching TRBD2. Germline V gene data show CDR1 as SNHLY and CDR2 as FYNNEI. This CDR3 contains 14 residues. The V segment lost 7 bases and the J segment 4 bases; nucleotides outside the gene matches: 8. CDR3 in DNA: TGTGCCAGCAAGAGCGGGATGGGGGCAGATACGCAGTATTTT. Protein sequence: CASKSGMGADTQYF.

The rearrangement joins TRBV20-1 to TRBJ2-1; no firm D call. The germline V and J ends were trimmed by 8 bases and 6 bases, with 17 bases remaining between them. The CDR3 spans 13 residues. Germline V gene lookup returns CDR1 DFQATT and CDR2 SNEGSKA (reference sequence). The DNA of the CDR3 is TGCAGTTTTTACCCCTCCCTGGCCAATGAGCAGTTCTTC. Its protein is CSFYPSLANEQFF.

CDR3 nucleotide sequence: TGTGCCAGCAGTTACCCTTTACAGGGAATCACAGATACGCAGTATTTT. Translation gives CASSYPLQGITDTQYF. The gene calls are TRBV6-2 or TRBV6-3 and TRBJ2-3; a weak D match, TRBD1 (6 bases). V shed 2 bases and J shed 2 bases, with 14 bases lying between them. Germline CDR1 and CDR2: MNHEY and SVGEGT. The CDR3 runs 16 residues.

This clonotype was recorded many times. The chain recombines TRBV20-1 with TRBJ1-1, with D unclear. The CDR3 spans 11 residues. Germline assignment: CDR1 DFQATT and CDR2 SNEGSKA (reference sequence). V shed 2 bases and J shed 4 bases, with 5 bases lying between them. CDR3 sequence reads: CSARLVTEAFF. DNA of the CDR3: TGCAGTGCTAGATTAGTCACTGAAGCTTTCTTT.